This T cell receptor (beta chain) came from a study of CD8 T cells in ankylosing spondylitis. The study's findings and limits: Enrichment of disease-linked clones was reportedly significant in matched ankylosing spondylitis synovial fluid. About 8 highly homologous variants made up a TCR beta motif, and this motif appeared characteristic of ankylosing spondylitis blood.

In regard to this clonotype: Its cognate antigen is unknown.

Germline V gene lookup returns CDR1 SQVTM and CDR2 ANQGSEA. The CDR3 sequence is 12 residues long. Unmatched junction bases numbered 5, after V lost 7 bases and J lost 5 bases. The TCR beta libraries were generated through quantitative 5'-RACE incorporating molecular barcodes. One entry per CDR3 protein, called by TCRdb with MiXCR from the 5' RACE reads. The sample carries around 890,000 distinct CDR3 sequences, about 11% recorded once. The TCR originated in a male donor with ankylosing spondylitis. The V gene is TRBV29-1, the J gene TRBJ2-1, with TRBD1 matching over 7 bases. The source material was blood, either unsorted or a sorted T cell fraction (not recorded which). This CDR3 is CSGGQLNNEQFF. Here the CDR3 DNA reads TGCAGCGGGGGACAGTTAAACAATGAGCAGTTCTTC.